The following is a TCR beta chain sequence with its context. The data were taken from a study of blood T cell repertoires in COVID-19. Study-wide background: The study drew acute and convalescent COVID-19 samples from the United States, Italy and Spain. The cDNA or gDNA used as material had been derived from T cells, B-cell-depleted T cells, or PBMCs.

Per the study methods: Nucleated cell counts were estimated from reference gene primer amplification. The table came from immunoSEQ multiplex PCR; TCRdb's copy has only in-frame clones and leaves some out. V and J calls and clone size follow that table, whereas D and trimming were derived from the DNA. Of 85,000 to 130,000 clones listed, around 90% are singletons. The CDR3 totals 14 residues. Germline-derived CDR1 and CDR2 are SGHRS and YFSETQ. The ends lost 9 bases at V and 0 bases at J; junction bases unmatched: 8. Material for sequencing was peripheral blood. V usage is TRBV5-1 and J usage is TRBJ1-1, with 7 bases fitting TRBD1. This receptor was obtained from a woman aged 60-70 years with acute or convalescent COVID-19. CDR3 coding DNA: TGCGCCACCAGGGGGGGGACGATGAACACTGAAGCTTTCTTT. Translation gives CATRGGTMNTEAFF.